The entry that follows covers one T cell receptor beta chain sequence. Its antigen is still unknown. A multiplex PCR was run with 60 Vbeta primers and 13 Jbeta primers. Sequenced by immunoSEQ multiplex PCR; TCRdb stores in-frame clones only, minus some. The sample has 150,000 to 200,000 clones; over 75% are singletons. These data originate in a study of cytomegalovirus exposure and HLA in healthy donors. The study, taken as a whole, reports: A likely sequencing artifact accounted for one observed cluster of highly shared sequence variants. Most TCR beta V segments were productive about 90% or about 30% of the time in an earlier analysis.

What was sequenced was PBMCs. The source of this sequence is a woman aged 30 to 39 in good health and CMV-seronegative.

CDR3 in DNA: TGTGCCTGGAGTGCCTATAATCATTCACCCCTCCACTTT. As protein: CAWSAYNHSPLHF. The chain uses TRBV30 and TRBJ1-6; D gene uncertain. V was clipped by 1 base and J by 8 bases, with 9 bases between them. Looked up from germline, CDR1 is GTSNPN and CDR2 is SVGIG (reference sequence). The CDR3 spans 13 residues.